The 14 T cell receptor beta chains reported below all come from one sample, sequenced in a study of cytomegalovirus exposure and HLA in healthy donors. Researchers ran the PCR with 60 Vbeta and 13 Jbeta primers. The table came from immunoSEQ multiplex PCR; TCRdb's copy has only in-frame clones and leaves some out. The table includes roughly 110,000 clones, about 70% detected once. Source material: PBMCs. All receptors derive from a woman between 50 and 59 years old in good health and CMV-seropositive.

This chain connects TRBV7-3 to TRBJ2-3, with 8 bases matching TRBD2. The CDR3 runs to 14 residues. In germline, CDR1 is SGHTA, CDR2 FQGTGA. V shed 2 bases, J shed 4 bases, and the junction held 2 bases outside the gene matches. The CDR3 reads CASSLGRGADTQYF. The CDR3 DNA sequence: TGTGCCAGCAGCTTAGGGCGGGGGGCAGATACGCAGTATTTT.

CDR3 coding DNA: TGTGCCAGCAGTGAAAGTGGGACAGGGGTACGGAGGAGGACTGAAGCTTTCTTT. Amino acid sequence: CASSESGTGVRRRTEAFF. J is TRBJ1-1 and V is TRBV6-1; 10 bases align to TRBD1. Germline CDR1 is MNHNS and CDR2 is SASEGT. With 2 bases clipped from V and 5 bases from J, the junction kept 14 bases outside the gene matches. The CDR3 sequence is 18 residues long.

V gene TRBV7-2 combines with J gene TRBJ1-2; D is possibly TRBD1 (6 bases). V dropped 5 bases and J dropped 5 bases, with 18 bases sitting between them. The CDR3 sequence is 15 residues long. Germline-derived CDR1 and CDR2 are SGHTA and FQGNSA. CDR3 protein: CASSPFSTGTYGYTF. The CDR3, as DNA: TGTGCCAGCAGCCCCTTTAGTACAGGGACGTATGGCTACACCTTC. Drawing the rest from reference TRBV7-2 and TRBJ1-2, the complete variable domain is GAGVSQSPSNKVTEKGKDVELRCDPISGHTALYWYRQSLGQGLEFLIYFQGNSAPDKSGLPSDRFSAERTGGSVSTLTIQRTQQEDSAVYLCASSPFSTGTYGYTFGSGTRLTVV.

The chain uses TRBV29-1 and TRBJ2-3; 9 bases are a match to TRBD2. The germline gives CDR1 SQVTM, CDR2 ANQGSEA. The CDR3 runs to 18 residues. V was clipped by 6 bases and J by 0 bases; unmatched bases: 16. CDR3 DNA sequence: TGCAGCGTCCGACCCCACGCGGGGGGGCCCACTAGCACAGATACGCAGTATTTT. This gives the protein CSVRPHAGGPTSTDTQYF.

V is TRBV4-3 and J is TRBJ2-3, with a possible D match to TRBD2 (7 bases). CDR1 LGHNA and CDR2 YSLEER come from the germline V gene. The CDR3 spans 13 residues. The V and J ends lost 5 bases and 14 bases respectively, with 20 bases between them. The DNA of the CDR3 is TGCGCCAGCAGCTCGACTCGGGGGGCCCGAGCGTATTTT. This translates into CASSSTRGARAYF.

The chain couples TRBV4-1 to TRBJ1-1; 10 positions match TRBD1. Germline CDR1 MGHRA, CDR2 YSYEKL. J was trimmed by 3 bases and V by 4 bases; bases with no gene match: 8. This CDR3 contains 16 residues. The CDR3 bases are TGCGCCAGCAGCCCCCGGGACAGGGGTCGGTACACTGAAGCTTTCTTT. Its translation: CASSPRDRGRYTEAFF.

This chain's CDR3 is CSVGGGQTEAFF. The CDR3 nucleotides read TGCAGCGTTGGGGGGGGTCAGACTGAAGCTTTCTTT. V is TRBV29-1 and J is TRBJ1-1; the D gene is possibly TRBD1 (5 bases). The V gene's germline CDR1 is SQVTM and CDR2 ANQGSEA. Trimming stripped 4 bases from V and 5 bases from J, with 11 bases between. The CDR3 has 12 amino acids.

This clone occurred once. The chain recombines TRBV30 with TRBJ1-5; maybe TRBD1 (5 bases). Germline V gene lookup returns CDR1 GTSNPN and CDR2 SVGIG (reference sequence). This CDR3 region has 16 residues. V lost 2 bases, J lost 2 bases, and 16 bases lay in between. CDR3 bases: TGTGCCTGGAGTAGCGTTGGGGGGGGAGGCAATCAGCCCCAGCATTTT. It codes for CAWSSVGGGGNQPQHF.

The rearrangement uses TRBV27 and TRBJ2-2; D gene uncertain. Germline V lookup: CDR1 MNHEY, CDR2 SMNVEV (reference sequence). The ends were cut back, 7 bases at V and 2 bases at J, with 14 bases in the middle. CDR3 length: 15 residues. In DNA, the CDR3 is TGTGCCAGCAAAGAACAGCCTACCAACACCGGGGAGCTGTTTTTT. This translates into CASKEQPTNTGELFF.

This chain links TRBV30 with TRBJ2-1, with 10 nucleotides matching TRBD1. Germline V lookup: CDR1 GTSNPN, CDR2 SVGIG (reference sequence). With 3 bases clipped from V and 4 bases from J, the junction kept 6 bases outside the gene matches. This CDR3 is 15 amino acids long. This CDR3 reads CAWRRRTGGYNEQFF. In DNA, the CDR3 is TGTGCCTGGAGGAGGAGGACAGGGGGTTACAATGAGCAGTTCTTC. The full variable domain, its missing parts supplied by reference TRBV30 and TRBJ2-1, is SQTIHQWPATLVQPVGSPLSLECTVEGTSNPNLYWYRQAAGRGLQLLFYSVGIGQISSEVPQNLSASRPQDRQFILSSKKLLLSDSGFYLCAWRRRTGGYNEQFFGPGTRLTVL.

The rearrangement joins TRBV2 to TRBJ1-2; no clear D. V gave up 7 bases and J gave up 8 bases, with 11 bases separating them. The length of the CDR3 is 11 residues. The germline gives CDR1 SNHLY, CDR2 FYNNEI. CDR3 amino acids: CASTRQEGYTF. The CDR3 DNA follows: TGTGCCAGCACCAGACAAGAGGGCTACACCTTC.

V usage is TRBV21-1 and J usage is TRBJ2-1; the D call TRBD1 from the table was never checked on the DNA. TRBV21-1 is shown as a pseudogene. The CDR3 is made up of 14 amino acids. DNA for the CDR3: TGTGCCAGCAGCGGACAGGATTCTTACAATGAGCAGTTCTTC. It codes for CASSGQDSYNEQFF.

A note on this clone: The sample carries other DNA sequences with the same CDR3. J is TRBJ2-7 and V is TRBV28, with a tentative D call TRBD1 (5 bases). The CDR3 runs 13 residues. Looked up from germline, CDR1 is MDHEN and CDR2 is SYDVKM. V dropped 3 bases and J dropped 2 bases, with 8 bases sitting between them. The CDR3 nucleotides are TGTGCCAGCAGTTTTCAAGGGGCCTACGAGCAGTACTTC. Protein sequence: CASSFQGAYEQYF.

The gene calls are TRBV7-3 and TRBJ2-3; 8 bases line up with TRBD1. Germline CDR1 reads SGHTA; CDR2 reads FQGTGA. CDR3 length: 14 amino acids. V shed 4 bases and J 4 bases; nucleotides not matched to a gene: 4. The CDR3 DNA sequence: TGTGCCAGCAGCTCGGACAGGGTCCCAGATACGCAGTATTTT. Protein product: CASSSDRVPDTQYF.